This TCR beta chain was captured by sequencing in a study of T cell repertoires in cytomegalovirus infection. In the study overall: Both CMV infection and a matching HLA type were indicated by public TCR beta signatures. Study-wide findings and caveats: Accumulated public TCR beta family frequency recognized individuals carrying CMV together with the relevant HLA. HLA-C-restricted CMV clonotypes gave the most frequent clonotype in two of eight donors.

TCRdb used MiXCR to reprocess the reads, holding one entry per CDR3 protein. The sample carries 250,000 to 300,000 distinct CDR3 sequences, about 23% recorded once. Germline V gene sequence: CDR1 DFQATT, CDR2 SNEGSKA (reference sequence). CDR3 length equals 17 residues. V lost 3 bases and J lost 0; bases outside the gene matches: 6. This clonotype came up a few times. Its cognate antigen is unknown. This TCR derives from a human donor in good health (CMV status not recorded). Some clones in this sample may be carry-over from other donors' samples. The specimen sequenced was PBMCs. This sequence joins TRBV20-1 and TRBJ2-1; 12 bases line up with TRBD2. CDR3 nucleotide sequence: TGCAGTGCTAGGAGGCTAGCGGGGGGGAGCTCCTACAATGAGCAGTTCTTC. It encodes CSARRLAGGSSYNEQFF.